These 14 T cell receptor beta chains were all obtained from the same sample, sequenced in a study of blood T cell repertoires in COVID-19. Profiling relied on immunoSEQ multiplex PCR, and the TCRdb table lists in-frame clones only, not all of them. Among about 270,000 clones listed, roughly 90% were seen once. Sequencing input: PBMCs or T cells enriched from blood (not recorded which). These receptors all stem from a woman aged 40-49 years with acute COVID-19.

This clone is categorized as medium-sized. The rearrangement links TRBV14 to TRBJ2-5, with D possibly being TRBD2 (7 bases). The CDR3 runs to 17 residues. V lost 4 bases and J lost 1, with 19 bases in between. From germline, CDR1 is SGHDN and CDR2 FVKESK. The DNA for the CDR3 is TGTGCCAGCAGCCCCCAAAGGGGGGGAGGGGGCCAAGAGACCCAGTACTTC. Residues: CASSPQRGGGGQETQYF.

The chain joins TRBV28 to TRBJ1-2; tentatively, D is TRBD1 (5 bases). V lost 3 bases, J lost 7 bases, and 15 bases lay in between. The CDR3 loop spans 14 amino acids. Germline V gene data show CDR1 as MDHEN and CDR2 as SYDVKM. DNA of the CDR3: TGTGCCAGCAGTTTGACAGTAGGTCTCGGTGGCTACACCTTC. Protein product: CASSLTVGLGGYTF.

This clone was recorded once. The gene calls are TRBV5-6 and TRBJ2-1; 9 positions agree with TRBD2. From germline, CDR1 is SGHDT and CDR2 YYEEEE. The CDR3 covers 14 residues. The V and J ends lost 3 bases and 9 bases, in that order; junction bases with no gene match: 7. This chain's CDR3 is CASSSAGTSTEQFF. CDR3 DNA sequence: TGTGCCAGCAGCTCAGCCGGGACTAGCACTGAGCAGTTCTTC.

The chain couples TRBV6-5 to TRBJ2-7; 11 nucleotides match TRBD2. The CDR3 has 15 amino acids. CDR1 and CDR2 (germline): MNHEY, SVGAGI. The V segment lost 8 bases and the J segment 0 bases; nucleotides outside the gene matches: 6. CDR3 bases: TGTGCCAGCTCTCTGGGACTAGCGGCCTCCTACGAGCAGTACTTC. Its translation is CASSLGLAASYEQYF.

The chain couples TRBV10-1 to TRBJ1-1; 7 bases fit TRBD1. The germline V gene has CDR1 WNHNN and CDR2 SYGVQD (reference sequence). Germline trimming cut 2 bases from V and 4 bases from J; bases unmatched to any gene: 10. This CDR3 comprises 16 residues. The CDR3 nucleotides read TGCGCCAGCAGTGAGACGGTCAGGGGGTGGGGCACTGAAGCTTTCTTT. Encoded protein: CASSETVRGWGTEAFF.

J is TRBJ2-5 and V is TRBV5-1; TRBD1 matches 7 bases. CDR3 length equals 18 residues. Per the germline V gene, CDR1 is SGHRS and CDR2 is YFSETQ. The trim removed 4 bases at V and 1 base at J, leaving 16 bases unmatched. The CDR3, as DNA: TGCGCCAGCAGCACAGACGGACAGGTTCCGGGCCGCCAAGAGACCCAGTACTTC. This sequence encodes CASSTDGQVPGRQETQYF.

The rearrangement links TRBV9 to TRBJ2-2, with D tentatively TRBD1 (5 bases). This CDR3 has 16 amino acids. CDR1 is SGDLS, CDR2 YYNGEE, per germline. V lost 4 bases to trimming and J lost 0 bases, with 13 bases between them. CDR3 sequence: CASSTRQLPNTGELFF. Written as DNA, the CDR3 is TGTGCCAGCAGCACCCGACAGCTACCGAACACCGGGGAGCTGTTTTTT.

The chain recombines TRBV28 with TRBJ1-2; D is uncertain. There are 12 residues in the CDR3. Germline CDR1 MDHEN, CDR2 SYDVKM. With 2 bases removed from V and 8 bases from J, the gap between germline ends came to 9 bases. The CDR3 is CASSLHPRGYTF. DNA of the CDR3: TGTGCCAGCAGTTTACACCCTAGGGGCTACACCTTC.

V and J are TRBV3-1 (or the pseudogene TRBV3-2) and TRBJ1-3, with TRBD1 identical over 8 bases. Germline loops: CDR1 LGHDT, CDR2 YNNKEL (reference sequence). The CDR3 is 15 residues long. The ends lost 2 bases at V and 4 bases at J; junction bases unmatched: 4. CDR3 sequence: CASSQRTGRGNTIYF. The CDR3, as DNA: TGTGCCAGCAGCCAACGGACAGGGAGAGGAAACACCATATATTTT.

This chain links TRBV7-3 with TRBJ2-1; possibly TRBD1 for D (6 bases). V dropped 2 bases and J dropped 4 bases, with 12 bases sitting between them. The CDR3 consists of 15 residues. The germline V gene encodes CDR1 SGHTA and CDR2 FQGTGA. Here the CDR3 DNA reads TGTGCCAGCAGCTTAGAGGCAGGGGCTTACAATGAGCAGTTCTTC. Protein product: CASSLEAGAYNEQFF.

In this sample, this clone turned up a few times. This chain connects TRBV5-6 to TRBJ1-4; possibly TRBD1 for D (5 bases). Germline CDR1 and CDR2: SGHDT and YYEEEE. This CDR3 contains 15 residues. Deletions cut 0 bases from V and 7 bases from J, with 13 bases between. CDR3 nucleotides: TGTGCCAGCAGCTTGGACGCGGGGCGCGGTGAAAAACTGTTTTTT. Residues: CASSLDAGRGEKLFF.

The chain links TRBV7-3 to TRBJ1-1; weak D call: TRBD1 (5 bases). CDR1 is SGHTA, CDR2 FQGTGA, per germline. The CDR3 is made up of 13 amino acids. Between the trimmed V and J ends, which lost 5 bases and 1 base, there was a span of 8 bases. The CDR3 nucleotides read TGTGCCAGCAGCCCTAGGGGGAACACTGAAGCTTTCTTT. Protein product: CASSPRGNTEAFF.

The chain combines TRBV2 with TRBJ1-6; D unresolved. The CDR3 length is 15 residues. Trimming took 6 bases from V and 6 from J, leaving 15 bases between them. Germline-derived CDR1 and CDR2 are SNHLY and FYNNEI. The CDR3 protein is CASSSGGSPNSPLHF. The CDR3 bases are TGTGCCAGCAGCTCGGGAGGTTCCCCTAATTCACCCCTCCACTTT.

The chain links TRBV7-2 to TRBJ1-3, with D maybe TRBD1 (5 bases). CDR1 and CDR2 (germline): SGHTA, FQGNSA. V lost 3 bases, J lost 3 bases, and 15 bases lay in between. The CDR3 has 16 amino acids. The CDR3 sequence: CASSFAGRGFGNTIYF. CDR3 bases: TGTGCCAGCAGCTTTGCGGGGCGAGGGTTTGGAAACACCATATATTTT.